A single sample is the source of the 7 T cell receptor beta chains below, sequenced in a study of blood T cells in healthy people across ages. Sample-barcoded 5' priming and a J-beta primer mix drove a second PCR of roughly 7 to 11 cycles. TCRdb ran MiXCR on the 5' RACE reads and lists one entry per CDR3 protein. The repertoire holds approximately 900,000 distinct CDR3 sequences, with around 29% as singletons. The data also belong to a second study, concerning T cells of mothers and their children.

Material for sequencing was blood. The receptors were sampled from a woman aged 40 to 50 in good health.

Concerning this clonotype itself: A clone one base away is much larger, so this may be a read error. The V call is TRBV9, the J call TRBJ2-3, with D hard to call. The germline V gene has CDR1 SGDLS and CDR2 YYNGEE. The CDR3 totals 12 residues. The germline V and J ends were trimmed by 3 bases and 2 bases, with 4 bases remaining between them. CDR3 amino acids: CASSAITDTQYF. CDR3 bases: TGTGCCAGCAGCGCGATCACAGATACGCAGTATTTT.

This clonotype was picked up many times. DNA of the CDR3: TGTGCCAGCAGTTCCCCGACTAGCGGGGGGGCATACAATGAGCAGTTCTTC. Its translation: CASSSPTSGGAYNEQFF. This chain links TRBV27 with TRBJ2-1; 14 bases are shared with TRBD2. V trimming: 4 bases; J trimming: 4 bases; junction bases outside the gene matches: 6. Germline CDR1 and CDR2: MNHEY and SMNVEV (reference sequence). The CDR3 spans 17 residues.

The chain couples TRBV28 to TRBJ1-6; 7 nucleotides align to TRBD1. This CDR3 is built from 14 residues. With V trimmed by 6 bases and J by 7 bases, 6 bases remained unmatched. Germline V gene data show CDR1 as MDHEN and CDR2 as SYDVKM. The DNA for the CDR3 is TGTGCCAGCAGACCCGACAGGGACAATTCACCCCTCCACTTT. As protein: CASRPDRDNSPLHF.

The chain links TRBV11-3 to TRBJ1-4; no definite D call. Between the trimmed V and J ends, which lost 7 bases and 12 bases, there was a span of 18 bases. Per the germline V gene, CDR1 is SGHNT and CDR2 is YENEEA. The CDR3 runs to 13 residues. In DNA, the CDR3 is TGTGCCAGCATCAAAACACATGAGCAGGAACTGTTTTTT. It translates to CASIKTHEQELFF.

A word on this clonotype: This may arise from a read error, as a much more abundant clone is one base away. This chain uses TRBV12-3 or TRBV12-4 with TRBJ2-5; 8 bases are a match to TRBD1. The length of the CDR3 is 15 residues. V lost 5 bases, J lost 4 bases, and 9 bases stayed unmatched. The CDR3 nucleotides read TGTGCCAGCAGTCCGAGGACAGGGAGTAGAGAGACCCAGTACTTC. It specifies CASSPRTGSRETQYF.

This chain uses TRBV4-1 with TRBJ2-1; perhaps TRBD2 as D (6 bases). V was pared by 4 bases and J by 0 bases, with 16 bases between. This CDR3 contains 17 residues. Germline V CDR1 and CDR2: MGHRA, YSYEKL. CDR3 sequence: CASSPGLARSSYNEQFF. As DNA, the CDR3 is TGCGCCAGCAGCCCTGGTCTAGCGCGAAGCTCCTACAATGAGCAGTTCTTC.

In the case of this clonotype: A read error may produce the germline difference seen at one junction end. The chain couples TRBV2 to TRBJ2-7; D might be TRBD1 or TRBD2, each matching 5 bases. CDR3 length: 17 amino acids. The germline gives CDR1 SNHLY, CDR2 FYNNEI. The CDR3 DNA is TGCGCCAGCAGTGGAGAGGGGATGTCCATCCTCTGGGACGAGCAGTACTTC. Translation: CASSGEGMSILWDEQYF.